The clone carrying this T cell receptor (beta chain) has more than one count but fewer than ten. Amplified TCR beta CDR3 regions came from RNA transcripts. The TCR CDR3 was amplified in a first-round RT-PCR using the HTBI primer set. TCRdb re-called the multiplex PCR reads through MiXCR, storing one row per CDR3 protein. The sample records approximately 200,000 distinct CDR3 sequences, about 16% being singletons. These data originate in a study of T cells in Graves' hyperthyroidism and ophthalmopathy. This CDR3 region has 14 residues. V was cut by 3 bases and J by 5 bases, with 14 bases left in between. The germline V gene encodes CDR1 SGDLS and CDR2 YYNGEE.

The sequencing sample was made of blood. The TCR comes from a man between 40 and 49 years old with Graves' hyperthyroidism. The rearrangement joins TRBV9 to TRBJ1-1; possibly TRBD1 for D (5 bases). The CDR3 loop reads CASSGGTTVTEAFF. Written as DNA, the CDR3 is TGTGCCAGCAGCGGGGGGACGACCGTTACTGAAGCTTTCTTT.